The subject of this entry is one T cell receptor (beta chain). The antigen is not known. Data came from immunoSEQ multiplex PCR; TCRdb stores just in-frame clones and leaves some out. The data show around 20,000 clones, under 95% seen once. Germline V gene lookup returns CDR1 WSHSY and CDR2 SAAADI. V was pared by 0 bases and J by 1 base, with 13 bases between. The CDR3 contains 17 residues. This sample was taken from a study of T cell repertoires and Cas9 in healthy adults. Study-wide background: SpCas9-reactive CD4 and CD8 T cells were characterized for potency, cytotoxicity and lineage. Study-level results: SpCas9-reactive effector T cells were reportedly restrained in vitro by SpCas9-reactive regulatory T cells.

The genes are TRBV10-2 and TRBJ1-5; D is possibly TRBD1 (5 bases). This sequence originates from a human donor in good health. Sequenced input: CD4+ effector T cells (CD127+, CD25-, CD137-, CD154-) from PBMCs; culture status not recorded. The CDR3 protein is CASSESGWGSSNQPQHF. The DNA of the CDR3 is TGCGCCAGCAGTGAGTCGGGTTGGGGGTCGAGCAATCAGCCCCAGCATTTT.